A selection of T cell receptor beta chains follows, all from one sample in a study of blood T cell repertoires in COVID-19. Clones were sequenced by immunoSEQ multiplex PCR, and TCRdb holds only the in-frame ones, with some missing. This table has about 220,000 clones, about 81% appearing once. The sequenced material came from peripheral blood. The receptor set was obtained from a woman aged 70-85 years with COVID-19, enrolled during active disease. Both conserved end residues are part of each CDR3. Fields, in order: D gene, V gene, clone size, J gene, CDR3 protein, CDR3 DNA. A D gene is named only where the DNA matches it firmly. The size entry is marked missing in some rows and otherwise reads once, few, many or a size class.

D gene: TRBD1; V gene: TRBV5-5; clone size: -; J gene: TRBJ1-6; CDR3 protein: CASSFRTGDNSPLHF; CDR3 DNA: TGTGCCAGCAGCTTTCGGACAGGGGATAATTCACCCCTCCACTTT
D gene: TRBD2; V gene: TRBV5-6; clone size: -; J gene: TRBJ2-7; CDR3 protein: CASRTSGKYYEQYF; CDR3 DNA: TGTGCCAGCAGGACTAGCGGGAAATACTACGAGCAGTACTTC
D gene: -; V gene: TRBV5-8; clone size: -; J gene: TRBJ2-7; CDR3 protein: CASRITNTYEQYF; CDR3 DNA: TGTGCCAGCAGGATAACAAACACCTACGAGCAGTACTTC
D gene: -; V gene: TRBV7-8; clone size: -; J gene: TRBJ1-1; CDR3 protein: CASSQGRDTEAFF; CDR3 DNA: TGTGCCAGCAGCCAGGGGAGGGACACTGAAGCTTTCTTT
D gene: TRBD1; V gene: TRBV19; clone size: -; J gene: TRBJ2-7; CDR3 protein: CASSYPGQNLYEQYF; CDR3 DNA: TGTGCCAGTAGCTATCCGGGACAGAACCTCTACGAGCAGTACTTC
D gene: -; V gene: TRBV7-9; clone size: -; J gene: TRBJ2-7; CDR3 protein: CASSLDRVYEQYF; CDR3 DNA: TGTGCCAGCAGCTTAGATCGCGTCTACGAGCAGTACTTC
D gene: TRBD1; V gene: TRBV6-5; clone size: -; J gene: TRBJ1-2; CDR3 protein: CASSRARQGGNGYTF; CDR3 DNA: TGTGCCAGCAGCCGCGCCAGACAGGGGGGGAATGGCTACACCTTC
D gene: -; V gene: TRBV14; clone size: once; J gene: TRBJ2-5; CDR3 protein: CASSSSRETQYF; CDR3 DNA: TGTGCCAGCAGCTCATCCAGAGAGACCCAGTACTTC
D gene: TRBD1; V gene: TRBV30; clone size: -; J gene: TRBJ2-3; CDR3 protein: CAWTGRDRRRTDTQYF; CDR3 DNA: TGTGCCTGGACCGGACGGGACAGACGCCGCACAGATACGCAGTATTTT
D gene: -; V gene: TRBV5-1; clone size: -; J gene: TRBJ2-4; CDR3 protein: CASSPLGRQGIQYF; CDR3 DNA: TGCGCCAGCAGCCCCCTGGGGAGGCAGGGCATTCAGTACTTC
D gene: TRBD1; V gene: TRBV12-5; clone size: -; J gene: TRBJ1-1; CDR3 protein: CASGSTGTGFLEAFF; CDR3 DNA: TGTGCTAGTGGTAGTACCGGGACAGGGTTCCTTGAAGCTTTCTTT
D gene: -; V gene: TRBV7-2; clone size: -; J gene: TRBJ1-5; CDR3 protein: CASSLDRGNQPQHF; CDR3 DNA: TGTGCCAGCAGCTTAGACAGGGGCAATCAGCCCCAGCATTTT
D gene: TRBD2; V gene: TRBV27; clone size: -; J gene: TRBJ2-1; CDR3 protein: CASSPSGSAKGSEQFF; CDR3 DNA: TGTGCCAGCAGTCCAAGCGGGAGCGCTAAAGGTAGTGAGCAGTTCTTC
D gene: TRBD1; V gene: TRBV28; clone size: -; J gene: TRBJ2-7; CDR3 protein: CASSPDRAGSYEQYF; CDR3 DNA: TGTGCCAGCAGCCCAGACAGGGCTGGATCCTACGAGCAGTACTTC
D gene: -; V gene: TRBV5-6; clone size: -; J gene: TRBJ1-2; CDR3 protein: CASSLDGGSSNYGYTF; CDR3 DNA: TGTGCCAGCAGCTTGGATGGAGGCAGCAGCAACTATGGCTACACCTTC
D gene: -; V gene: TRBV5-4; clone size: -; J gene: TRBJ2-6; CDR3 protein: CASTRQVQAGANVLTF; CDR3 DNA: TGTGCCAGCACAAGACAGGTTCAGGCTGGGGCCAACGTCCTGACTTTC
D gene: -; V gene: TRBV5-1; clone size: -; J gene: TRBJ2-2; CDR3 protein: CASSLDSPTGELFF; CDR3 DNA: TGCGCCAGCAGCTTGGACAGTCCCACCGGGGAGCTGTTTTTT
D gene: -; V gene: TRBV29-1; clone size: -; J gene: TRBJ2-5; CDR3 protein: CSVGQETQYF; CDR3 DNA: TGCAGCGTTGGCCAGGAGACCCAGTACTTC
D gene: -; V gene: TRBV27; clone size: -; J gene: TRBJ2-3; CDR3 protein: CASSLGGGTDTQYF; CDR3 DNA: TGTGCCAGCAGTTTGGGCGGGGGCACAGATACGCAGTATTTT
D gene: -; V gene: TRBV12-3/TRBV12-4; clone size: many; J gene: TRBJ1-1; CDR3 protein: CASSITSTTEAFF; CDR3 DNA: TGTGCCAGCAGCATAACTAGTACCACTGAAGCTTTCTTT
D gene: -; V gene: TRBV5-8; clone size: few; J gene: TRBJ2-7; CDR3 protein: CASSLRRVTGNEQYF; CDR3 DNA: TGTGCCAGCAGCTTGCGTAGGGTAACCGGGAACGAGCAGTACTTC
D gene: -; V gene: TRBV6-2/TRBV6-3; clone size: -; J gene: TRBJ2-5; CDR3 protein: CASSYPAYRGETQYF; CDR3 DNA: TGTGCCAGCAGTTACCCAGCCTATAGGGGGGAGACCCAGTACTTC
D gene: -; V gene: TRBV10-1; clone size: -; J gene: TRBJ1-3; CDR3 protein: CASSDRGRLGNTIYF; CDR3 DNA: TGCGCCAGCAGTGACCGCGGCCGTCTGGGAAACACCATATATTTT
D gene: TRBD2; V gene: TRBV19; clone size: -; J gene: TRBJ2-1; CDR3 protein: CASSKRGGGEQFF; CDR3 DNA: TGTGCCAGTAGTAAGCGGGGGGGAGGTGAGCAGTTCTTC
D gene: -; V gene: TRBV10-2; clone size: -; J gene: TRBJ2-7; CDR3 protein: CASTEGYYEQYF; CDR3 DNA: TGCGCCAGCACGGAGGGGTACTACGAGCAGTACTTC
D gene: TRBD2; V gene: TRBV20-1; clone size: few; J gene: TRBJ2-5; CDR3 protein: CSASELAGQETQYF; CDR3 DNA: TGCAGTGCTAGTGAGCTAGCGGGTCAAGAGACCCAGTACTTC
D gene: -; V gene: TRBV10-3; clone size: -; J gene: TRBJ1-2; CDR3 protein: CAISESSSRTVYGYTF; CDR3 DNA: TGTGCCATCAGTGAGTCTTCAAGTCGGACAGTCTATGGCTACACCTTC
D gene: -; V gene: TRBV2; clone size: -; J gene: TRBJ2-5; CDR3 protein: CASSGRTLRIETQYF; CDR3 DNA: TGTGCCAGCAGTGGGAGGACCCTTCGAATAGAGACCCAGTACTTC
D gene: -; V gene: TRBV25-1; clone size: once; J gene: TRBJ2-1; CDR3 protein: CASSEANTYNEQFF; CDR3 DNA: TGTGCCAGCAGTGAGGCCAATACCTACAATGAGCAGTTCTTC
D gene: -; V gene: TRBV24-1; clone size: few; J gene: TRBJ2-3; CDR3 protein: CATSDPGYSTDTQYF; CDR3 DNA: TGTGCCACCAGTGACCCCGGTTATTCCACAGATACGCAGTATTTT
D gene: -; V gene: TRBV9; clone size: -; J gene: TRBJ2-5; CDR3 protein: CASSALGGQETQYF; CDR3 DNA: TGTGCCAGCAGCGCCCTCGGGGGCCAAGAGACCCAGTACTTC
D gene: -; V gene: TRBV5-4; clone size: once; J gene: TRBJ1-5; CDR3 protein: CASSASSERNQPQHF; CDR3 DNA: TGTGCCAGCAGCGCTTCTTCCGAGAGGAATCAGCCCCAGCATTTT
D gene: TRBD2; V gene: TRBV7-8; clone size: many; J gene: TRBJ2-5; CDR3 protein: CASSSPSGTQYF; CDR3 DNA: TGTGCCAGCAGCTCTCCTAGCGGGACCCAGTACTTC
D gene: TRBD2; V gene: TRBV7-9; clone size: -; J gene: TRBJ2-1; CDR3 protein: CASSSIPGGTSGPREQFF; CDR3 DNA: TGTGCCAGCAGCTCAATTCCTGGCGGGACTAGCGGTCCCAGGGAGCAGTTCTTC
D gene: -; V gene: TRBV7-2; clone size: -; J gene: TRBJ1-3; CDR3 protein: CASSLAAGWGGPGDSGNTIYF; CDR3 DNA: TGTGCCAGCAGCTTAGCGGCGGGTTGGGGGGGCCCGGGCGACTCTGGAAACACCATATATTTT
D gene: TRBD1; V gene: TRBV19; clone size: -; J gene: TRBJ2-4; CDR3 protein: CASSELGQGNIQYF; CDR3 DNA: TGTGCCAGTAGTGAGTTGGGACAGGGCAACATTCAGTACTTC
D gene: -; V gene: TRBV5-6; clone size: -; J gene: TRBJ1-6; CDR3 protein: CASSQRPANNSPLHF; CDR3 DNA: TGTGCCAGCAGCCAGCGGCCAGCCAATAATTCACCCCTCCACTTT
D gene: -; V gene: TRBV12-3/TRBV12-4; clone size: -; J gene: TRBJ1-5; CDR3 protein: CASSLGLDQPQHF; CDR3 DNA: TGTGCCAGCAGTCTAGGACTGGATCAGCCCCAGCATTTT
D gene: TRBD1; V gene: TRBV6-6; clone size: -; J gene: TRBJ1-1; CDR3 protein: CASSYSSGTGKDEAFF; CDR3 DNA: TGTGCCAGCAGTTACTCATCCGGGACAGGGAAAGATGAAGCTTTCTTT
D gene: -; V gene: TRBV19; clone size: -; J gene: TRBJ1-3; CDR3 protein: CASSLTPGNTIYF; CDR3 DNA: TGTGCCAGTAGCCTAACGCCTGGAAACACCATATATTTT
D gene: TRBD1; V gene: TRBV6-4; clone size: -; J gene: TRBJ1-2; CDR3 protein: CASSGNRGLGYTF; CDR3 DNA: TGTGCCAGCAGTGGCAACAGGGGGCTCGGCTACACCTTC
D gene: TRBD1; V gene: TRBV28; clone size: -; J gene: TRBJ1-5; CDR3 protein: CASSPTGQGRNQPQHF; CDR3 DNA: TGTGCCAGCAGTCCCACGGGACAGGGACGCAATCAGCCCCAGCATTTT
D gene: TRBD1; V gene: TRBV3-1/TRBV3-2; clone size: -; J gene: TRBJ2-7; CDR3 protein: CASSPPGQRYEQYF; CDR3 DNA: TGTGCCAGCAGCCCTCCGGGACAGAGGTACGAGCAGTACTTC
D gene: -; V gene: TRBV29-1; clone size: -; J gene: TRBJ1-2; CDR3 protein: CSASHNYGYTF; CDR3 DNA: TGCAGCGCCTCACATAACTATGGCTACACCTTC
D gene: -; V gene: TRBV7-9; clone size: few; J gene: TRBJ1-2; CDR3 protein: CASSFRDTYGYTF; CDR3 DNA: TGTGCCAGCAGCTTCAGGGACACCTATGGCTACACCTTC
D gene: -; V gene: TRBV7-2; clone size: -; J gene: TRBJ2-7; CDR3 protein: CASSFSGPWQQYF; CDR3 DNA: TGTGCCAGCAGCTTTAGCGGACCTTGGCAGCAGTACTTC
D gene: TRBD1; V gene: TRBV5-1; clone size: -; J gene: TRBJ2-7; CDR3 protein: CASRDRGRNQEPEQYF; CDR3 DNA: TGCGCCAGCAGGGACAGGGGGCGTAACCAAGAGCCCGAGCAGTACTTC
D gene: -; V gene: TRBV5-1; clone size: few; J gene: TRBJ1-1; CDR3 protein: CASSDTGLGNTEAFF; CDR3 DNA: TGCGCCAGCAGCGATACAGGGTTGGGAAACACTGAAGCTTTCTTT
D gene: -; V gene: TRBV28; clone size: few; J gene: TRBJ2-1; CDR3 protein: CATHRITYNEQFF; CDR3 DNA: TGTGCCACCCACAGAATTACCTACAATGAGCAGTTCTTC
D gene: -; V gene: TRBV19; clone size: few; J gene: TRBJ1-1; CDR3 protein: CASRPGPYTNTEAFF; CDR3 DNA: TGTGCCAGTAGGCCGGGTCCTTATACGAACACTGAAGCTTTCTTT